The present entry profiles one T cell receptor (beta chain) with its context. TCRdb passed the RT-PCR reads through MiXCR, listing each CDR3 protein once. The sample lists 650,000 to 800,000 distinct CDR3 sequences; about 14% were seen once. This CDR3 contains 17 residues. Germline lookup yields CDR1 SGHRS and CDR2 YFSETQ. V was clipped by 2 bases and J by 1 base, with 16 bases between them. This receptor was obtained from a female donor in good health, serving as a healthy control. The rearrangement uses TRBV5-1 and TRBJ2-1; D unclear. Sequencing was performed on memory CD4+ T cells from blood. The CDR3: CASSLFEMTSSYNEQFF. The CDR3 DNA sequence: TGCGCCAGCAGCTTATTCGAGATGACAAGTTCCTACAATGAGCAGTTCTTC. The full variable domain, completed using reference TRBV5-1 and TRBJ2-1, is KAGVTQTPRYLIKTRGQQVTLSCSPISGHRSVSWYQQTPGQGLQFLFEYFSETQRNKGNFPGRFSGRQFSNSRSEMNVSTLELGDSALYLCASSLFEMTSSYNEQFFGPGTRLTVL.